This TCR beta chain was found in a study of blood T cell repertoires in COVID-19. The overall study: Material from acute and convalescent COVID-19 was sourced from the United States, Italy and Spain. Sources were T cells, B-cell-depleted T cells, or PBMCs; the material itself was cDNA or gDNA.

In the original workflow: Reference gene primer amplification gave estimated nucleated cell counts. The method was immunoSEQ multiplex PCR; TCRdb's version includes in-frame clones alone and lacks a portion of them. V and J calls and clone size are copied from that table; D and trimming were computed from the DNA. Here the sample spans almost 55,000 clones, approximately 82% being singletons. The CDR3 is made up of 14 amino acids. Germline V gene data show CDR1 as MNHEY and CDR2 as SVGEGT. V dropped 5 bases and J dropped 3 bases, with 11 bases sitting between them. This receptor was identified in a human donor in a cohort sampled during active COVID-19. The genes are TRBV6-2 or TRBV6-3 and TRBJ2-4; the D gene is possibly TRBD2 (6 bases). Sequenced sample: peripheral blood. CDR3 DNA sequence: TGTGCCAGCAGTAATGCCGGGAGCAAAAACATTCAGTACTTC. It specifies CASSNAGSKNIQYF.